The clone carrying this T cell receptor beta chain has just a few counts. Its antigen is undetermined. The source of the sample is a study of type 1 and type 2 diabetes patients. Across the whole study: Participants included type 1 and type 2 diabetes patients plus nondiabetic controls. CD4+ or CD8+ T cells were positively selected from PBMCs with microbeads.

The CDR3 has 13 residues. The V end was cut by 4 bases, the J end by 7 bases, with 13 bases between. Looked up from germline, CDR1 is MNHEY and CDR2 is SMNVEV (reference sequence). PCR was run on genomic DNA. Multiplex PCR with 30 forward and 13 reverse primers amplified the TCR beta CDR3. MiXCR, run by TCRdb on the multiplex PCR reads, gives a single entry per CDR3 protein. Among 280,000 or so distinct CDR3 sequences, roughly 50% were seen once, and the ten largest hold roughly an eighth. Study-wide points: Both CD4+ and CD8+ type 2 diabetes repertoires showed significantly higher diversity than type 1. Type 2 diabetes and control samples shared highly correlated V and J usage, averaging approximately 0.97.

The receptor was derived from a man younger than 35 with type 2 diabetes. V usage is TRBV27 and J usage is TRBJ1-1; D is possibly TRBD1 (6 bases). Sequenced sample: peripheral blood mononuclear cells (PBMCs). CDR3 protein: CASSSTGANEAFF. For the CDR3, the DNA is TGTGCCAGCAGTTCGACGGGGGCGAATGAAGCTTTCTTT.